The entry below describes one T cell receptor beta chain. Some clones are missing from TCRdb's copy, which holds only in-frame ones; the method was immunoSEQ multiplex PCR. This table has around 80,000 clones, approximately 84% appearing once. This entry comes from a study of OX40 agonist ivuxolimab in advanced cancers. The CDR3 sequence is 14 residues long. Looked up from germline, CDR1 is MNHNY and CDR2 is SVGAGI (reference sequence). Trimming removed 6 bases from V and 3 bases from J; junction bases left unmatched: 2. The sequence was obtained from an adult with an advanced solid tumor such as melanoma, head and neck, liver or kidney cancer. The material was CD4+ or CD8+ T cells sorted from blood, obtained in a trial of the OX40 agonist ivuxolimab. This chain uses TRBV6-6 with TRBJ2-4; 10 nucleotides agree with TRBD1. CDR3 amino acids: CASRGTGDKNIQYF. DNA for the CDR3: TGTGCCAGCAGGGGGACAGGGGACAAAAACATTCAGTACTTC.